The rows below give T cell receptor beta chains drawn from one sample of a study of T cell repertoires in cytomegalovirus infection. TCRdb called the reads again in MiXCR, with one record for every CDR3 protein. Of 600,000 to 800,000 distinct CDR3 sequences in the sample, approximately 25% were seen once. The material sequenced was CD8+ T cells from PBMCs. These receptor sequences come from a human donor in good health (CMV status not recorded). Some clones in this sample may be carry-over from other donors' samples. CDR3s include the opening cysteine and the closing phenylalanine or tryptophan. Each record gives: V gene, J gene, clone size, D gene, CDR3 protein, CDR3 DNA. D genes are given only for firm matches. The size of a clone is reported for some rows only, either as once, few or many, or as a class for expanded clones.

v_gene: TRBV6-8; j_gene: TRBJ1-6; abundance: -; d_gene: -; CDR3aa: CASSYWGSPLHF; CDR3nt: TGTGCCAGCAGTTACTGGGGTTCACCCCTCCACTTT
v_gene: TRBV20-1; j_gene: TRBJ1-4; abundance: few; d_gene: TRBD1; CDR3aa: CSAGKETGSFNEKLFF; CDR3nt: TGCAGTGCTGGAAAGGAGACAGGGTCCTTTAATGAAAAACTGTTTTTT
v_gene: TRBV28; j_gene: TRBJ1-2; abundance: -; d_gene: -; CDR3aa: CASTPRGAGSGYGYTF; CDR3nt: TGTGCCAGCACTCCCCGTGGGGCAGGGAGTGGCTATGGCTACACCTTC
v_gene: TRBV29-1; j_gene: TRBJ2-2; abundance: few; d_gene: -; CDR3aa: CSVAGGGELFF; CDR3nt: TGCAGCGTTGCTGGGGGCGGGGAGCTGTTTTTT
v_gene: TRBV29-1; j_gene: TRBJ2-2; abundance: few; d_gene: TRBD1; CDR3aa: CSAPGQGMAGELFF; CDR3nt: TGCAGCGCCCCGGGACAGGGCATGGCCGGGGAGCTGTTTTTT
v_gene: TRBV5-6; j_gene: TRBJ2-5; abundance: -; d_gene: -; CDR3aa: CASSLAGHYYQETQYF; CDR3nt: TGTGCCAGCAGCTTGGCGGGACACTACTACCAAGAGACCCAGTACTTC
v_gene: TRBV5-4; j_gene: TRBJ2-3; abundance: -; d_gene: TRBD1; CDR3aa: CASNSAQGEFTDTQYF; CDR3nt: TGTGCCAGCAACTCCGCCCAGGGGGAGTTCACAGATACGCAGTATTTT
v_gene: TRBV7-9; j_gene: TRBJ1-5; abundance: -; d_gene: -; CDR3aa: CASSPRTGGEPQHF; CDR3nt: TGTGCCAGCAGCCCAAGAACCGGGGGAGAACCCCAGCATTTT
v_gene: TRBV12-3/TRBV12-4; j_gene: TRBJ2-7; abundance: many; d_gene: TRBD1; CDR3aa: CASSDPDRATYEQYF; CDR3nt: TGTGCCAGCAGTGACCCGGACAGGGCAACCTACGAGCAGTACTTC
v_gene: TRBV7-2; j_gene: TRBJ2-5; abundance: many; d_gene: TRBD2; CDR3aa: CASSPWKRGSYQETQYF; CDR3nt: TGTGCCAGCAGCCCCTGGAAGCGGGGGTCGTACCAAGAGACCCAGTACTTC